The source of this TCR beta chain is a study of blood T cell repertoires in COVID-19. Study in general: PBMCs, B-cell-depleted T cells, or T cells provided the cDNA or gDNA that made up the material.

Clinical history as reported by participants underpinned cohort assignment. This CDR3 spans 14 amino acids. Per germline, CDR1 MDHEN and CDR2 SYDVKM. Trimming stripped 5 bases from V and 8 bases from J, with 13 bases between. Original processing methods: By means of reference gene primer amplification, nucleated cell counts were estimated. TCRdb's copy holds only in-frame clones and misses some; the assay was immunoSEQ multiplex PCR. Clone size and V and J calls were adopted from that table, with D and trimming inferred from the DNA. The table records around 320,000 clones, 90% of them present only once.

The sample consisted of PBMCs or T cells enriched from blood (not recorded which). This TCR came from a young woman with acute COVID-19. The rearrangement uses TRBV28 and TRBJ1-6, with D possibly TRBD1 on 5 matching bases. The CDR3 protein is CASSPDPGYSPLHF. For the CDR3, the DNA is TGTGCCAGCAGTCCGGACCCAGGGTATTCACCCCTCCACTTT.